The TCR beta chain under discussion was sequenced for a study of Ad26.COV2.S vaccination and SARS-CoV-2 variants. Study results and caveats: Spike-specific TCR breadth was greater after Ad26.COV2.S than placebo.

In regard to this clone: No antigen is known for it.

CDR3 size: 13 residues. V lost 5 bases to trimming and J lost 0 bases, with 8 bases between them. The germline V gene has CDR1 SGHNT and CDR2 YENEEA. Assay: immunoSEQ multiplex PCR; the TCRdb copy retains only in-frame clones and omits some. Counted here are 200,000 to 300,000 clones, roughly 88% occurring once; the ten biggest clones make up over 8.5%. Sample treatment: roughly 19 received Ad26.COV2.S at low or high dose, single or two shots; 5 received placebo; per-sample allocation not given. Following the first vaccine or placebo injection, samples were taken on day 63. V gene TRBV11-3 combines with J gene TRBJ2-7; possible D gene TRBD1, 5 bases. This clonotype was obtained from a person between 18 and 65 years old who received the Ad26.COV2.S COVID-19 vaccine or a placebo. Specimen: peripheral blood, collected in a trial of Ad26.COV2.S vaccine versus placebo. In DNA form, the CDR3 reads TGTGCCAGCAGCCAGACAGCCTCCTACGAGCAGTACTTC. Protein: CASSQTASYEQYF.